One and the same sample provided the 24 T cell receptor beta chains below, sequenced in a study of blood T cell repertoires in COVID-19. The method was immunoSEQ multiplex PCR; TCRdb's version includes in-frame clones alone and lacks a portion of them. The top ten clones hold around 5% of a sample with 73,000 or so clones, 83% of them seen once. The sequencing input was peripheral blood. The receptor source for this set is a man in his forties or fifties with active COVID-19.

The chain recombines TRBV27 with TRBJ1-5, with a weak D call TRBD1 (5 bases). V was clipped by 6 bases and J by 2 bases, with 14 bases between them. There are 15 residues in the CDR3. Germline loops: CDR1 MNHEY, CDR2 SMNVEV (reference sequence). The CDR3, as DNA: TGTGCCAGCAGGAGCCTCGGGGGAGGCAATCAGCCCCAGCATTTT. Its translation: CASRSLGGGNQPQHF.

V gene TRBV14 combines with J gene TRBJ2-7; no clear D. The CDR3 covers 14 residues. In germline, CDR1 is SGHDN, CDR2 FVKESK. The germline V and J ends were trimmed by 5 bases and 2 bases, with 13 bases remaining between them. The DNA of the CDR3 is TGTGCCAGCAGCGATCGGAGCTTCCCCTACGAGCAGTACTTC. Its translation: CASSDRSFPYEQYF.

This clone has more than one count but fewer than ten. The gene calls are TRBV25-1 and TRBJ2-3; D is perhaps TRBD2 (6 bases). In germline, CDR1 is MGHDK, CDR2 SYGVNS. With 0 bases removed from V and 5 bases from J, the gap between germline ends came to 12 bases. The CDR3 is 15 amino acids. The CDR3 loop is CASSEYGGAGDTQYF. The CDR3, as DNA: TGTGCCAGCAGTGAATATGGAGGGGCGGGAGATACGCAGTATTTT.

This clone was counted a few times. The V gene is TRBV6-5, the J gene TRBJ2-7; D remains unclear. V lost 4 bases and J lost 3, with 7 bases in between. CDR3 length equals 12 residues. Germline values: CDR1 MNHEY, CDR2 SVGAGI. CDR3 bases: TGTGCCAGCAGTTCCAGTTACTACGAGCAGTACTTC. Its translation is CASSSSYYEQYF.

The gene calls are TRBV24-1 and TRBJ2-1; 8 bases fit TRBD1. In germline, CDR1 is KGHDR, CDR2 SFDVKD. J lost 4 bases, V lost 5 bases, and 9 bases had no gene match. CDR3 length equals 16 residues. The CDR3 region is CATSGARGLSYNEQFF. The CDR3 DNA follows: TGTGCCACCAGTGGGGCCAGGGGGCTAAGTTACAATGAGCAGTTCTTC.

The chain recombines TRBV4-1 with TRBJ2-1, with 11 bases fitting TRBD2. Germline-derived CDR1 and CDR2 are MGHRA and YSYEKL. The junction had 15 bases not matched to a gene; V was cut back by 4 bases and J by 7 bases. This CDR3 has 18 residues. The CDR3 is CASSRGRVAGGPKNEQFF. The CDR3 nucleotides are TGCGCCAGCAGCCGCGGGCGGGTAGCGGGAGGGCCGAAAAATGAGCAGTTCTTC.

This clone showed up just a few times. CDR3: CASSVLGLPDTEAFF. CDR3 sequence (DNA): TGTGCCAGCAGTGTACTGGGGCTGCCCGACACTGAAGCTTTCTTT. V usage is TRBV2 and J usage is TRBJ1-1; D possibly corresponds to TRBD1 (5 bases). V lost 4 bases and J lost 3, with 15 bases in between. Per germline, CDR1 SNHLY and CDR2 FYNNEI. This CDR3 contains 15 residues.

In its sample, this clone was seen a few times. The CDR3 DNA follows: TGTGCCAGCAGCTTAGTGCTAGCGGGAGGGCCGTTCTTC. Encoded protein: CASSLVLAGGPFF. The gene calls are TRBV7-2 and TRBJ2-1; 12 nucleotides align to TRBD2. Germline V gene data show CDR1 as SGHTA and CDR2 as FQGNSA. J gave up 15 bases and V 1 base, and 4 bases lay outside the gene matches. The CDR3 is 13 amino acids. Drawing the rest from reference TRBV7-2 and TRBJ2-1, the complete variable domain is GAGVSQSPSNKVTEKGKDVELRCDPISGHTALYWYRQSLGQGLEFLIYFQGNSAPDKSGLPSDRFSAERTGGSVSTLTIQRTQQEDSAVYLCASSLVLAGGPFFGPGTRLTVL.

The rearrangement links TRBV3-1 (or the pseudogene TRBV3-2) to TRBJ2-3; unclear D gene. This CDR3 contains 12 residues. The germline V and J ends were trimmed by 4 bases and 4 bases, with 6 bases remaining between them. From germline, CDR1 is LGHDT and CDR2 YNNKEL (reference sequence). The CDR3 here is CASSPLSDTQYF. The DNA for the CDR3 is TGTGCCAGCAGCCCACTCTCAGATACGCAGTATTTT.

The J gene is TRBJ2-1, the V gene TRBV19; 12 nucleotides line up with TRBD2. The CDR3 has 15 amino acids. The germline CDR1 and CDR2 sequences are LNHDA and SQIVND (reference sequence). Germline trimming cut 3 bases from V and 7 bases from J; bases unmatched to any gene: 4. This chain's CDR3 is CASSIRTSGKNEQFF. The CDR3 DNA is TGTGCCAGTAGTATTAGGACTAGCGGGAAAAATGAGCAGTTCTTC.

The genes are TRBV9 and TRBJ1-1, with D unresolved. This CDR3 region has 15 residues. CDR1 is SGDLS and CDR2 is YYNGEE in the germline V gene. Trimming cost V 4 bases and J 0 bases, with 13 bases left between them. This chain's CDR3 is CASSTRVHMNTEAFF. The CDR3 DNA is TGTGCCAGCAGCACCCGGGTCCACATGAACACTGAAGCTTTCTTT.

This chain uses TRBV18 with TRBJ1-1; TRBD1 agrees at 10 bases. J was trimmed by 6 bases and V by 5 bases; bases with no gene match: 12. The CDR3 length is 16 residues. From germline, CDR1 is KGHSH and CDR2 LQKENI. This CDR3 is CASSLGRQGATAEAFF. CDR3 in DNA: TGTGCCAGCTCATTGGGTAGACAGGGGGCAACCGCTGAAGCTTTCTTT.

CDR3: CASRGSGLSYEQYF. Written as DNA, the CDR3 is TGTGCCAGCAGGGGTAGCGGCCTCTCCTACGAGCAGTACTTC. V is TRBV6-6 and J is TRBJ2-7; weak D call: TRBD2 (6 bases). The CDR3 is 14 amino acids. Trimming took off 6 bases at V and 0 bases at J, with 12 bases between the two ends. Germline V gene lookup returns CDR1 MNHNY and CDR2 SVGAGI (reference sequence).

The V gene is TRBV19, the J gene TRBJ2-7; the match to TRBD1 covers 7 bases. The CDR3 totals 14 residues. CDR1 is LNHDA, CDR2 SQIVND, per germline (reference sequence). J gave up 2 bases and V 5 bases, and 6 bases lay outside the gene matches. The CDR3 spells CASSPEGTAYEQYF. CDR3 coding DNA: TGTGCCAGTAGTCCCGAAGGGACAGCCTACGAGCAGTACTTC.

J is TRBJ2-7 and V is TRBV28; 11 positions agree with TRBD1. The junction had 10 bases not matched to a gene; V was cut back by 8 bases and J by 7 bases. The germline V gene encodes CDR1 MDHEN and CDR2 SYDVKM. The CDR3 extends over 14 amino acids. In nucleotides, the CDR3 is TGTGCCAGCGCCCGCGGCGGGACAGGGGGTGAGCAGTACTTC. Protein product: CASARGGTGGEQYF.

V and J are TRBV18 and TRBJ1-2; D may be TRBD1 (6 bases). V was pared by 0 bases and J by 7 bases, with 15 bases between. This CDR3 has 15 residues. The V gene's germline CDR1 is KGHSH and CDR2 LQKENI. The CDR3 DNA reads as TGTGCCAGCTCACCACCACAGGGTTTACGGAGTGGCTACACCTTC. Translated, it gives CASSPPQGLRSGYTF.

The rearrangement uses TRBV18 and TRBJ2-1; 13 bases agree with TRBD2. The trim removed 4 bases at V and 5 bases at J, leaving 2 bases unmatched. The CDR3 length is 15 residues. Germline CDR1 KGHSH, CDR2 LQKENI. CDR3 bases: TGTGCCAGCTCACGCGGGACTAGCGGGAACAATGAGCAGTTCTTC. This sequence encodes CASSRGTSGNNEQFF.

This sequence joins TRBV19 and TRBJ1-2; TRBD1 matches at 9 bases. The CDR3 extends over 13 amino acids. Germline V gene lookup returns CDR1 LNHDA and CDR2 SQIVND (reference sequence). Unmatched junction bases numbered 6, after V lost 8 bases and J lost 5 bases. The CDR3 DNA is TGTGCCAGTGTGGACAGGGGTAGGTATGGCTACACCTTC. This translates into CASVDRGRYGYTF. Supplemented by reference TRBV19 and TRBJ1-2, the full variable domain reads DGGITQSPKYLFRKEGQNVTLSCEQNLNHDAMYWYRQDPGQGLRLIYYSQIVNDFQKGDIAEGYSVSREKKESFPLTVTSAQKNPTAFYLCASVDRGRYGYTFGSGTRLTVV.

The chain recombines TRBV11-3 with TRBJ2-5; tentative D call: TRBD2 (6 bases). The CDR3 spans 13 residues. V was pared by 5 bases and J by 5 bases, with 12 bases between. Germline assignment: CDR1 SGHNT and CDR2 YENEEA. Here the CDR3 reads CASSELAGETQYF. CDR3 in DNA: TGTGCCAGCAGCGAACTAGCCGGGGAGACCCAGTACTTC.

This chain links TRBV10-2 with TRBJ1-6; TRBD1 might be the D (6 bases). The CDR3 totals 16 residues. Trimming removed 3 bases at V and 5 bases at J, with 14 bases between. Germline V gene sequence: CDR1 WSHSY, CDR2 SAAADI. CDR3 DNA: TGCGCCAGCAGTGACGGGTTGGGACAAAATAATTCACCCCTCCACTTT. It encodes CASSDGLGQNNSPLHF.

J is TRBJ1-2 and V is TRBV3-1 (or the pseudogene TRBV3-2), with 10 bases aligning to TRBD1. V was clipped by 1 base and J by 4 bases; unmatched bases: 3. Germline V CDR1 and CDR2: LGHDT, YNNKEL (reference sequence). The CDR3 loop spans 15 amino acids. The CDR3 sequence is CASSQVTGGGYGYTF. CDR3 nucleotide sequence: TGTGCCAGCAGCCAAGTGACAGGGGGCGGCTATGGCTACACCTTC.

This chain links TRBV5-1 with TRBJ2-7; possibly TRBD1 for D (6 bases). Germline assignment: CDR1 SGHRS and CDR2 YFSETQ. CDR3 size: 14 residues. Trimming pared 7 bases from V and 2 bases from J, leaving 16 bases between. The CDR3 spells CASGPNRAPYEQYF. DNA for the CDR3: TGCGCCAGCGGTCCCAACAGGGCCCCCTACGAGCAGTACTTC.

The CDR3 here is CASSQFNNSPLHF. In DNA, the CDR3 is TGCGCCAGCAGCCAATTTAATAATTCACCCCTCCACTTT. The chain is built from TRBV4-1 and TRBJ1-6; D is unresolved. V lost 2 bases and J 5 bases, leaving 4 bases between the germline ends. The CDR3 totals 13 residues. Germline CDR1 MGHRA, CDR2 YSYEKL.

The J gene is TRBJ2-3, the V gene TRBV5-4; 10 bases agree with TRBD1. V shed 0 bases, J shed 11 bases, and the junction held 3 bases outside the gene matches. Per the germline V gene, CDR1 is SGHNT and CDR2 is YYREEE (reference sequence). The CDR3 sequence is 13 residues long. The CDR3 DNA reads TGTGCCAGCAGCTTGGGGGGACAGGGGATGCAGTATTTT. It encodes CASSLGGQGMQYF.